Listed here are 30 T cell receptor beta chains from one sample, sequenced in a study of response to subunit inactivated influenza vaccine. TCRdb re-called the RT-PCR reads with MiXCR, one entry per CDR3 protein. The sample includes 400,000 to 550,000 distinct CDR3 sequences, roughly 25% of them seen just once. The sample here was CD4+ T cells sorted from PBMCs, taken about 5 days after vaccination. The receptors were sampled from a man over 45 who received an inactivated influenza vaccine.

This chain connects TRBV10-3 to TRBJ2-1; TRBD1 matches at 9 bases. Germline values: CDR1 ENHRY, CDR2 SYGVKD. The CDR3 consists of 15 residues. V was pared by 4 bases and J by 5 bases, with 6 bases of the junction left unmatched. The CDR3 protein is CAISGGQGLNNEQFF. In DNA, the CDR3 is TGTGCCATCAGTGGGGGACAGGGCCTCAACAATGAGCAGTTCTTC.

The rearrangement links TRBV7-9 to TRBJ2-3; the match to TRBD1 covers 12 bases. The CDR3 is 16 residues long. Germline V gives CDR1 SEHNR, CDR2 FQNEAQ (reference sequence). Unmatched junction bases numbered 6, after V lost 5 bases and J lost 3 bases. The CDR3 reads CASSLWDRGRTDTQYF. The CDR3 DNA is TGTGCCAGCAGCCTCTGGGACAGGGGGCGGACAGATACGCAGTATTTT.

This clonotype was picked up a small number of times. V gene TRBV5-5 combines with J gene TRBJ2-5, with 7 positions matching TRBD1. Germline V lookup: CDR1 SGHKS, CDR2 YYEKEE (reference sequence). V was pared by 4 bases and J by 5 bases, with 8 bases of the junction left unmatched. This CDR3 is built from 14 residues. The chain's CDR3 is CASSRSTGWETQYF. DNA for the CDR3: TGTGCCAGCAGCAGGTCGACAGGGTGGGAGACCCAGTACTTC.

This clonotype turned up a few times. CDR3 DNA: TGCAGTGCTAGTCTAAGCGCGGGTTCCACAGATACGCAGTATTTT. Protein sequence: CSASLSAGSTDTQYF. The V gene is TRBV20-1, the J gene TRBJ2-3, with TRBD2 as a possible D gene (5 bases). Germline CDR1 reads DFQATT; CDR2 reads SNEGSKA (reference sequence). Trimming took 3 bases from V and 2 from J, leaving 15 bases between them. The CDR3 contains 15 residues.

The V call is TRBV30, the J call TRBJ2-6, with a weak D call TRBD2 (5 bases). The length of the CDR3 is 15 residues. Between the trimmed V and J ends, which lost 0 bases and 2 bases, there was a span of 8 bases. CDR1 is GTSNPN and CDR2 is SVGIG in the germline V gene (reference sequence). CDR3 region: CAWSVWGAGANVLTF. CDR3 coding DNA: TGTGCCTGGAGTGTATGGGGAGCTGGGGCCAACGTCCTGACTTTC. The variable domain in full, with the rest retrieved from reference TRBV30 and TRBJ2-6, is SQTIHQWPATLVQPVGSPLSLECTVEGTSNPNLYWYRQAAGRGLQLLFYSVGIGQISSEVPQNLSASRPQDRQFILSSKKLLLSDSGFYLCAWSVWGAGANVLTFGAGSRLTVL.

The chain couples TRBV4-3 to TRBJ2-2, with 9 bases identical to TRBD2. CDR1 LGHNA and CDR2 YSLEER come from the germline V gene. The V gene end was trimmed by 0 bases and the J gene end by 3 bases; junction bases not matched to a gene: 5. There are 17 residues in the CDR3. The CDR3 DNA is TGCGCCAGCAGCCAAGATCTAACTAGCGGGCACACCGGGGAGCTGTTTTTT. Encoded protein: CASSQDLTSGHTGELFF.

The rearrangement joins TRBV15 to TRBJ2-5; tentative D call: TRBD2 (6 bases). Germline V gene sequence: CDR1 LNHNV, CDR2 YYDKDF (reference sequence). The CDR3 covers 15 residues. V lost 5 bases and J lost 4, with 17 bases in between. In DNA form, the CDR3 reads TGTGCCACCAGCGGAACCGGGACGACTAGAGAGACCCAGTACTTC. This translates into CATSGTGTTRETQYF.

This clonotype was observed a handful of times. The V and J genes are TRBV20-1 and TRBJ1-5; 7 positions agree with TRBD1. The CDR3 is made up of 13 amino acids. CDR1 DFQATT and CDR2 SNEGSKA come from the germline V gene (reference sequence). The ends lost 4 bases at V and 4 bases at J; junction bases unmatched: 4. CDR3 amino acids: CSATGTVNQPQHF. In DNA, the CDR3 is TGCAGTGCTACCGGGACAGTAAATCAGCCCCAGCATTTT.

This clonotype occurred a few times. The rearrangement links TRBV7-9 to TRBJ2-7; possible D gene TRBD1, 5 bases. Trimming took 6 bases from V and 6 from J, leaving 15 bases between them. The germline CDR1 and CDR2 sequences are SEHNR and FQNEAQ (reference sequence). This CDR3 has 13 residues. In DNA, the CDR3 is TGTGCCAGCAGACTGGGGCAGGTCAGCGAGCAGTACTTC. This codes for CASRLGQVSEQYF.

This clonotype has a count of ten or more. This CDR3 is CASSWRRTGDSPLHF. Written as DNA, the CDR3 is TGTGCCAGCAGCTGGAGGAGGACAGGGGATTCACCCCTCCACTTT. The chain has TRBV7-8 and TRBJ1-6, with 9 bases lining up with TRBD1. In germline, CDR1 is SGHVS, CDR2 FQNEAQ. CDR3 size: 15 residues. J was trimmed by 8 bases and V by 4 bases; bases with no gene match: 6.

This clonotype has only a few counts. Germline is not matched at one junction end, which may reflect a read error. The chain employs TRBV6-5 and TRBJ2-2; D gene ambiguous. Germline CDR1 and CDR2: MNHEY and SVGAGI. The CDR3 has 15 residues. CDR3 nucleotide sequence: TGTGCCAGCAGTGACTCAAACTACAACACCGGGGAGCTGTTTTTT. Translated: CASSDSNYNTGELFF.

The rearrangement links TRBV20-1 to TRBJ2-1, with a possible D match to TRBD2 (6 bases). The V gene lost 5 bases and the J gene lost 6 bases, with 20 bases spanning the gap. This CDR3 has 15 residues. Germline V CDR1 and CDR2: DFQATT, SNEGSKA (reference sequence). CDR3 sequence: CSAPELTRGINEQFF. The CDR3 region has the DNA TGCAGTGCTCCCGAATTGACCCGGGGGATCAATGAGCAGTTCTTC.

This clonotype was recorded at least ten times. The rearrangement links TRBV20-1 to TRBJ2-7, with D possibly TRBD1 on 5 matching bases. This CDR3 region has 13 residues. V lost 2 bases and J lost 3, with 11 bases in between. Germline V gene lookup returns CDR1 DFQATT and CDR2 SNEGSKA (reference sequence). Here the CDR3 reads CSARTGPFYEQYF. Written as DNA, the CDR3 is TGCAGTGCTAGAACAGGCCCGTTCTACGAGCAGTACTTC.

This clonotype turned up a few times. The chain is built from TRBV27 and TRBJ2-1; 7 bases agree with TRBD2. The length of the CDR3 is 15 residues. Germline V gene sequence: CDR1 MNHEY, CDR2 SMNVEV (reference sequence). V was clipped by 8 bases and J by 4 bases; unmatched bases: 11. CDR3: CASHSRGGPYNEQFF. Here the CDR3 DNA reads TGTGCCAGCCACAGTCGGGGAGGGCCGTACAATGAGCAGTTCTTC.

In this sample, this clonotype turned up a few times. J is TRBJ2-1 and V is TRBV20-1; unclear D gene. The CDR3 runs 12 residues. Germline CDR1 DFQATT, CDR2 SNEGSKA (reference sequence). Trimming took off 5 bases at V and 0 bases at J, with 5 bases between the two ends. CDR3: CSARTSYNEQFF. The CDR3 coding sequence is TGCAGTGCTCGTACCTCCTACAATGAGCAGTTCTTC.

This chain links TRBV11-2 with TRBJ2-3; 12 bases fit TRBD2. The CDR3 runs to 17 residues. V lost 3 bases and J lost 2; bases outside the gene matches: 6. Germline V gene data show CDR1 as SGHAT and CDR2 as FQNNGV. CDR3 protein: CASSFRTSGIITDTQYF. The CDR3 bases are TGTGCCAGCAGCTTCAGGACTAGCGGGATTATCACAGATACGCAGTATTTT.

This clonotype occurred many times. The rearrangement links TRBV12-3 or TRBV12-4 to TRBJ1-1; weak D call: TRBD1 (6 bases). V gave up 7 bases and J gave up 8 bases, with 17 bases separating them. There are 13 residues in the CDR3. This CDR3 reads CASKGDTVLEAFF. The CDR3 DNA reads as TGTGCCAGCAAGGGGGACACGGTTCTGGAAGCTTTCTTT.

There are a few counts of this clonotype. The rearrangement joins TRBV7-2 to TRBJ2-7; 12 bases match TRBD2. CDR1 SGHTA and CDR2 FQGNSA come from the germline V gene. The V segment lost 4 bases and the J segment 5 bases; nucleotides outside the gene matches: 6. CDR3 size: 15 residues. The CDR3 nucleotides read TGTGCCAGCAGCTCCACTAGCGGGAGGATCAACGAGCAGTACTTC. It is translated as CASSSTSGRINEQYF.

This clonotype has just a few counts. This chain links TRBV12-3 or TRBV12-4 with TRBJ2-1; no clear D. The CDR3 has 12 amino acids. Trimming took off 3 bases at V and 9 bases at J, with 9 bases between the two ends. The CDR3: CASSLLTAEQFF. CDR3 DNA sequence: TGTGCCAGCAGTTTGCTTACTGCTGAGCAGTTCTTC.

This clonotype was seen a few times. The rearrangement links TRBV6-1 to TRBJ1-2; 7 bases are a match to TRBD1. J lost 2 bases, V lost 6 bases, and 6 bases had no gene match. Germline V CDR1 and CDR2: MNHNS, SASEGT. The CDR3 is 14 amino acids. CDR3 nucleotides: TGTGCCAGCAGCCTCAAGGGGGCCAACTATGGCTACACCTTC. This sequence encodes CASSLKGANYGYTF.

This clonotype was seen a handful of times. V and J are TRBV24-1 and TRBJ2-1, with D unclear. V was trimmed by 5 bases and J by 6 bases, leaving 10 bases between them. CDR1 KGHDR and CDR2 SFDVKD come from the germline V gene. This CDR3 comprises 13 residues. The CDR3 spells CATSATGRNEQFF. For the CDR3, the DNA is TGTGCCACCAGTGCCACCGGACGCAATGAGCAGTTCTTC.

The chain is built from TRBV7-2 and TRBJ2-3; D possibly corresponds to TRBD2 (7 bases). Germline-derived CDR1 and CDR2 are SGHTA and FQGNSA. Trimming pared 5 bases from V and 6 bases from J, leaving 12 bases between. This CDR3 has 13 residues. The CDR3 bases are TGTGCCAGCAGCATAGGGGGGGTCGATACGCAGTATTTT. This gives the protein CASSIGGVDTQYF.

In this sample, this clonotype turned up a few times. This sequence joins TRBV5-5 and TRBJ2-2; D ambiguous. The CDR3 loop spans 15 amino acids. V was pared by 2 bases and J by 2 bases, with 10 bases between. Germline-derived CDR1 and CDR2 are SGHKS and YYEKEE (reference sequence). The CDR3 loop reads CASSFGDTNTGELFF. CDR3 nucleotide sequence: TGTGCCAGCAGCTTCGGAGACACTAACACCGGGGAGCTGTTTTTT.

This clonotype was counted a few times. This chain joins TRBV7-2 and TRBJ2-1, with D unresolved. The germline V gene has CDR1 SGHTA and CDR2 FQGNSA. Trimming shortened V by 5 bases and J by 3 bases, and 17 bases separated the two germline ends. This CDR3 comprises 16 residues. This chain's CDR3 is CASSPLDFPNYNEQFF. The CDR3, as DNA: TGTGCCAGCAGCCCCCTTGACTTTCCGAACTACAATGAGCAGTTCTTC.

This clonotype has a handful of counts. The rearrangement joins TRBV9 to TRBJ1-2, with 7 bases lining up with TRBD1. This CDR3 comprises 14 residues. Trimming cost V 3 bases and J 6 bases; bases outside gene matches: 8. CDR1 SGDLS and CDR2 YYNGEE come from the germline V gene. The CDR3 loop reads CASSARGGGDGYTF. CDR3 in DNA: TGTGCCAGCAGCGCCCGGGGAGGGGGCGATGGCTACACCTTC.

This chain links TRBV6-2 or TRBV6-3 with TRBJ2-7, with 7 bases identical to TRBD2. The CDR3 totals 14 residues. The V gene end was trimmed by 5 bases and the J gene end by 7 bases; junction bases not matched to a gene: 11. Germline CDR1 and CDR2: MNHEY and SVGEGT. DNA of the CDR3: TGTGCCAGCAGTCTAAGCGGGGCCATCGGGGAGCAGTACTTC. It yields the protein CASSLSGAIGEQYF.

The rearrangement joins TRBV29-1 to TRBJ2-2; 7 nucleotides align to TRBD1. The CDR3 extends over 13 amino acids. Per germline, CDR1 SQVTM and CDR2 ANQGSEA. Trimming took 7 bases from V and 5 from J; bases not matched to a gene: 7. In DNA form, the CDR3 reads TGCAGCGGGCGGACAGGCGTGACCGGGGAGCTGTTTTTT. As protein: CSGRTGVTGELFF.

This clonotype has just a few counts. The chain employs TRBV6-6 and TRBJ2-5; 8 positions agree with TRBD2. This CDR3 region has 15 residues. V gave up 7 bases and J gave up 5 bases; unmatched junction bases: 12. Germline-derived CDR1 and CDR2 are MNHNY and SVGAGI (reference sequence). The CDR3 DNA follows: TGTGCCAGCATCGAACCGGGAGGGAGTAGTGAGACCCAGTACTTC. Amino acid sequence: CASIEPGGSSETQYF.

This rearrangement joins TRBV5-1 to TRBJ2-3; TRBD2 aligns across 8 bases. The germline V gene has CDR1 SGHRS and CDR2 YFSETQ. V dropped 3 bases and J dropped 2; count of bases not matched to a gene: 11. CDR3 length: 17 residues. The CDR3 here is CASSSGVLAEVTDTQYF. In DNA form, the CDR3 reads TGCGCCAGCAGCTCGGGAGTACTAGCGGAAGTCACAGATACGCAGTATTTT.

The J gene is TRBJ2-3, the V gene TRBV4-3; TRBD2 matches 8 bases. Germline assignment: CDR1 LGHNA and CDR2 YSLEER. The CDR3 is 16 amino acids. The V and J ends lost 0 bases and 4 bases, in that order; junction bases with no gene match: 6. The CDR3 nucleotides are TGCGCCAGCAGCCAAGAAGCGGGAGTGGGGGCAGATACGCAGTATTTT. This gives the protein CASSQEAGVGADTQYF.